This section outlines one TCR beta chain sequence together with its context. Its specificity is not known. The CDR3 runs 15 residues. CDR1 is SEHNR, CDR2 FQNEAQ, per germline (reference sequence). The germline V and J ends were trimmed by 5 bases and 4 bases, with 14 bases remaining between them. The data stem from a study of beta chain features in type 1 diabetes. Study observations and caveats: Fewer insertions but more deletions were seen at VDJ junctions in type 1 diabetes patients. Among patients with Type 1 diabetes, TCRB CDR3s were moderately but significantly shorter in every one of the four CD4+ subsets.

Sorted populations all had greater than 95% purity. The entirety of the isolated RNA underwent reverse transcription, so expressed TCRB transcripts were sequenced. Assay: immunoSEQ multiplex PCR; the TCRdb copy retains only in-frame clones and omits some. The sample records over 650,000 clones, more than 13% being singletons. The chain recombines TRBV7-9 with TRBJ2-2, with D perhaps TRBD2 (5 bases). Sequencing was done on a sample of naive CD4+ T cells from blood. The clonotype originates from a man between 18 and 29 years old with type 1 diabetes. The DNA of the CDR3 is TGTGCCAGCAGCCACGGCGGGTCGGTCACCGGGGAGCTGTTTTTT. It is translated as CASSHGGSVTGELFF.